Listed below are T cell receptor beta chains from one sample, sequenced in a study of shared clonotypes between healthy human individuals. Using immunoSEQ multiplex PCR, the repertoire was profiled, and TCRdb retains in-frame clones only, with some absent. This sample carries about 2 million clones, around 96% of them seen once, and the ten largest clones take 0.9% to 1.3%. The specimen sequenced was naive CD8+ T cells sorted from blood. The receptors were gathered from a man aged 18 to 30 in good health. Both conserved end residues are part of each CDR3. D genes are given only for firm matches. Clone size is stated in some rows and not others, as once, few, many or a class when expanded.

j_call: TRBJ2-2
clone_size: NA
v_call: TRBV7-6
d_call: NA
cdr3_nt: TGTGCCAGCAGCCCCCTTTTTGGGATGGGGGACACCGGGGAGCTGTTTTTT
cdr3_aa: CASSPLFGMGDTGELFF

j_call: TRBJ1-1
clone_size: NA
v_call: TRBV29-1
d_call: NA
cdr3_nt: TGCAGCGTCCTAGACGCAGGGTTTGAAGCTTTCTTT
cdr3_aa: CSVLDAGFEAFF

j_call: TRBJ1-2
clone_size: NA
v_call: TRBV27
d_call: TRBD1
cdr3_nt: TGTGCCAGCAGGCCAGGGGGAGGATATGGCTACACCTTC
cdr3_aa: CASRPGGGYGYTF

j_call: TRBJ2-7
clone_size: NA
v_call: TRBV11-2
d_call: NA
cdr3_nt: TGTGCCAGCAGCACTTCTTCCTACGAGCAGTACTTC
cdr3_aa: CASSTSSYEQYF

j_call: TRBJ2-7
clone_size: few
v_call: TRBV11-2
d_call: NA
cdr3_nt: TGTGCCAGCACCCCCCTAACCGGGGTCTACGAGCAGTACTTC
cdr3_aa: CASTPLTGVYEQYF

j_call: TRBJ1-2
clone_size: once
v_call: TRBV7-9
d_call: TRBD1
cdr3_nt: TGTGCCAGCAGCTTAGAGGGAAGTGGGACAGGGGCTGGCTACACCTTC
cdr3_aa: CASSLEGSGTGAGYTF

j_call: TRBJ2-5
clone_size: NA
v_call: TRBV29-1
d_call: NA
cdr3_nt: TGCAGCGTTGAAGATCTCTTTTCCCAGTACTTC
cdr3_aa: CSVEDLFSQYF

j_call: TRBJ1-5
clone_size: NA
v_call: TRBV27
d_call: NA
cdr3_nt: TGTGCCAGCAGTATAACAGATGTAAATAGCAATCAGCCCCAGCATTTT
cdr3_aa: CASSITDVNSNQPQHF

j_call: TRBJ1-2
clone_size: NA
v_call: TRBV6-1
d_call: NA
cdr3_nt: TGTGCCAGCAGTGACGAACAGTTTAACTATGGCTACACCTTC
cdr3_aa: CASSDEQFNYGYTF

j_call: TRBJ2-7
clone_size: NA
v_call: TRBV6-1
d_call: NA
cdr3_nt: TGTGCCAGCAGCTACAGGGAATACGAGCAGTACTTC
cdr3_aa: CASSYREYEQYF

j_call: TRBJ2-3
clone_size: NA
v_call: TRBV11-2
d_call: NA
cdr3_nt: TGTGCCAGCAGCGACCCCTGGGGCACAGATACGCAGTATTTT
cdr3_aa: CASSDPWGTDTQYF

j_call: TRBJ2-5
clone_size: NA
v_call: TRBV7-9
d_call: TRBD1
cdr3_nt: TGTGCCAGCAGCCCGGACAGGGGAGGCGAGACCCAGTACTTC
cdr3_aa: CASSPDRGGETQYF

j_call: TRBJ1-1
clone_size: NA
v_call: TRBV6-5
d_call: NA
cdr3_nt: TGTGCCAGCACCAAAGGGGGTGAAGCTTTCTTT
cdr3_aa: CASTKGGEAFF

j_call: TRBJ1-1
clone_size: once
v_call: TRBV5-1
d_call: NA
cdr3_nt: TGCGCCAGCAGCTACGGACAGAGCTCCTTTGAAGCTTTCTTT
cdr3_aa: CASSYGQSSFEAFF

j_call: TRBJ1-3
clone_size: NA
v_call: TRBV4-3
d_call: TRBD1
cdr3_nt: TGCGCCAGCAGCCAAGGGACAGGGCCTTCTGGAAACACCATATATTTT
cdr3_aa: CASSQGTGPSGNTIYF

j_call: TRBJ2-7
clone_size: NA
v_call: TRBV30
d_call: NA
cdr3_nt: TGTGCCTGGAGTGTTAAACAGTCCTACGAGCAGTACTTC
cdr3_aa: CAWSVKQSYEQYF

j_call: TRBJ2-7
clone_size: NA
v_call: TRBV5-4
d_call: TRBD2
cdr3_nt: TGTGCCAGCAGCTTGGAAGGACTAGCGGCCCTAGATGGCGAGCAGTACTTC
cdr3_aa: CASSLEGLAALDGEQYF

j_call: TRBJ2-7
clone_size: NA
v_call: TRBV2
d_call: NA
cdr3_nt: TGTGCCAGCAGTCTTACGATTGACACGGCCTACGAGCAGTACTTC
cdr3_aa: CASSLTIDTAYEQYF

j_call: TRBJ2-5
clone_size: NA
v_call: TRBV10-3
d_call: TRBD2
cdr3_nt: TGTGCCATCAGTGGGGGGACTAGCTTTCAAGAGACCCAGTACTTC
cdr3_aa: CAISGGTSFQETQYF

j_call: TRBJ2-2
clone_size: NA
v_call: TRBV9
d_call: TRBD2
cdr3_nt: TGTGCCAGTGGGACTAGCGGGAGTCGGGGGGAGCTGTTTTTT
cdr3_aa: CASGTSGSRGELFF

j_call: TRBJ2-3
clone_size: NA
v_call: TRBV7-9
d_call: NA
cdr3_nt: TGTGCCAGCAGTTTCCGGGACGCTTTACTAGATACGCAGTATTTT
cdr3_aa: CASSFRDALLDTQYF

j_call: TRBJ1-4
clone_size: NA
v_call: TRBV11-2
d_call: NA
cdr3_nt: TGTGCCAGCAGCCCCGGTGGGGGGCGGGAGTATGAAAAACTGTTTTTT
cdr3_aa: CASSPGGGREYEKLFF